The 9 T cell receptor beta chains below come from one sample, sequenced in a study of neurological immune-mediated disorders. MiXCR, run by TCRdb on the 5' RACE reads, gives a single entry per CDR3 protein. The data hold 95,000 to 110,000 distinct CDR3 sequences, with 9.5% to 14% observed a single time. The time point: longitudinal time-point 3. The source material was PBMCs. The receptor source for this set is a female donor with HTLV-1-associated myelopathy (HAM/TSP).

This clonotype was observed many times. For the CDR3, the DNA is TGCGCCAGCAGCTTGTATGGCAGCAACTATGGCTACACCTTC. The encoded protein is CASSLYGSNYGYTF. The rearrangement uses TRBV5-1 and TRBJ1-2; D not resolved. V was shortened by 1 base and J by 2 bases, with 9 bases between the two germline ends. This CDR3 is built from 14 residues. Germline CDR1 reads SGHRS; CDR2 reads YFSETQ.

The chain links TRBV20-1 to TRBJ2-5; 12 bases align to TRBD2. Germline V CDR1 and CDR2: DFQATT, SNEGSKA (reference sequence). V lost 6 bases and J lost 5; bases outside the gene matches: 7. The CDR3 consists of 14 residues. The CDR3 is CSAPLAGGLETQYF. CDR3 nucleotide sequence: TGCAGTGCCCCCCTAGCGGGGGGGCTGGAGACCCAGTACTTC.

This clonotype was picked up many times. This CDR3 reads CASCTSGTVVYEQYF. The CDR3 DNA is TGTGCCAGCTGTACGTCCGGGACAGTAGTCTACGAGCAGTACTTC. This chain joins TRBV28 and TRBJ2-7, with 7 bases that match TRBD1. J lost 3 bases, V lost 8 bases, and 13 bases had no gene match. The germline V gene encodes CDR1 MDHEN and CDR2 SYDVKM. CDR3 length equals 15 residues.

This chain connects TRBV7-8 to TRBJ2-1; D might be TRBD1 or TRBD2, each matching 5 bases. Trimming left V 4 bases short and J 3 bases short, with 13 bases between. The V gene's germline CDR1 is SGHVS and CDR2 FQNEAQ. The CDR3 has 15 residues. DNA for the CDR3: TGTGCCAGCAGCTGGGACGGGACCAGCTACAATGAGCAGTTCTTC. It is translated as CASSWDGTSYNEQFF.

This clonotype was observed at least ten times. In DNA, the CDR3 is TGTGCCAGCAGATGGTCTGGGGCCAACGTCCTGACTTTC. This gives the protein CASRWSGANVLTF. This chain joins TRBV28 and TRBJ2-6; D is ambiguous. Trimming left V 6 bases short and J 1 base short, with 4 bases between. The CDR3 is 13 residues long. Germline CDR1 and CDR2: MDHEN and SYDVKM. The variable domain in full, with the rest retrieved from reference TRBV28 and TRBJ2-6, is DVKVTQSSRYLVKRTGEKVFLECVQDMDHENMFWYRQDPGLGLRLIYFSYDVKMKEKGDIPEGYSVSREKKERFSLILESASTNQTSMYLCASRWSGANVLTFGAGSRLTVL.

In this sample, this clonotype turned up many times. CDR3 sequence (DNA): TGTGCCAGCAAGAGGACTAGCGGGGGGGCCCAAGAGACCCAGTACTTC. Its protein product is CASKRTSGGAQETQYF. This chain uses TRBV12-3 or TRBV12-4 with TRBJ2-5; 15 positions match TRBD2. V lost 7 bases to trimming and J lost 1 base; unmatched junction nucleotides: 4. The CDR3 has 16 residues.

This clonotype was seen repeatedly, ten times or more. The rearrangement links TRBV5-5 to TRBJ1-4; 11 positions match TRBD1. The CDR3 runs to 14 residues. Germline lookup yields CDR1 SGHKS and CDR2 YYEKEE (reference sequence). Trimming cost V 4 bases and J 14 bases; bases outside gene matches: 10. The CDR3, as DNA: TGTGCCAGCAGCGGCGGGACAGGGGGAAGTCAGCTGTTTTTT. Protein: CASSGGTGGSQLFF.

A remark on this clonotype: At one of its ends the junction is not consistent with the germline gene, which may arise from a read error. The J gene is TRBJ2-5, the V gene TRBV4-1; D possibly corresponds to TRBD1 (5 bases). The CDR3 totals 14 residues. Germline V CDR1 and CDR2: MGHRA, YSYEKL. The CDR3 region is CASRSVRASETKYF. The DNA of the CDR3 is TGCGCCAGCCGATCGGTCAGGGCGTCCGAGACCAAGTACTTT.

This chain uses TRBV5-1 with TRBJ2-3, with 9 positions matching TRBD2. The germline CDR1 and CDR2 sequences are SGHRS and YFSETQ. Losses at the gene ends were 4 bases for V and 2 bases for J; bases not matched to a gene: 5. CDR3 size: 15 residues. CDR3 sequence reads: CASSLSGGLTDTQYF. The DNA for the CDR3 is TGCGCCAGCAGCCTGAGCGGGGGGCTCACAGATACGCAGTATTTT.